A selection of T cell receptor beta chains follows, all from one sample in a study of CD8 T cells in Susac syndrome. TCRdb reprocessed the immunoSEQ multiplex PCR reads with MiXCR, giving one entry per CDR3 protein. This sample has some 150,000 distinct CDR3 sequences, with around 95% found just once. The sample taken for sequencing was CD8+ T cells from PBMCs. The receptors come from a human donor with multiple sclerosis. CDR3s include the opening cysteine and the closing phenylalanine or tryptophan. Fields, in order: CDR3 DNA, CDR3 protein, V gene, J gene, D gene, clone size. The D gene is left open where the match is weak. The size of a clone is reported for some rows only, either as once, few or many, or as a class for expanded clones.

TGTGCCAGCAGTAGTCGACAGGGAGTTCGCTATGGCTACACCTTC,CASSSRQGVRYGYTF,TRBV27,TRBJ1-2,TRBD1,-
TGTGCCAGCAGCGTGGGGGGCAGCGGGGAGCTGTTTTTT,CASSVGGSGELFF,TRBV9,TRBJ2-2,-,-
TGTGCCAGCAGCTCCCGGGCCCAGGGCTACACCTTC,CASSSRAQGYTF,TRBV13,TRBJ1-2,-,-
TGTGCCTGGAGTGGGTCCGCCTACGAGCAGTACTTC,CAWSGSAYEQYF,TRBV30,TRBJ2-7,-,-
TGTGCCAGCAGCTCCATGGACAGAACCAATGAAAAACTGTTTTTT,CASSSMDRTNEKLFF,TRBV7-9,TRBJ1-4,-,-
TGCAGCGTGGAATCTAAGGATGGCTACACCTTC,CSVESKDGYTF,TRBV29-1,TRBJ1-2,-,-
TGTGCCACCAGTGATCGGCAAACCGATTCACCCCTCCACTTT,CATSDRQTDSPLHF,TRBV24-1,TRBJ1-6,-,-
TGTGCCAGCAGTTTAGCTGGCAGAAGCGGCTACACCTTC,CASSLAGRSGYTF,TRBV12-3/TRBV12-4,TRBJ1-2,-,-
TGTGCCAGCAGCGGCGGGACAGGCTATGGCTACACCTTC,CASSGGTGYGYTF,TRBV9,TRBJ1-2,TRBD1,-
TGTGCCAGCAGCGTAGGAGACAGGGTCCGTGAGCAGTTCTTC,CASSVGDRVREQFF,TRBV9,TRBJ2-1,TRBD1,-
TGCAGTGCTAGCGACTTTAACTATGGCTACACCTTC,CSASDFNYGYTF,TRBV20-1,TRBJ1-2,-,-
TGTGCCACCAGCAGAGCCGACAGGGGGTTTGGGTACGAGCAGTACTTC,CATSRADRGFGYEQYF,TRBV15,TRBJ2-7,TRBD1,-
TGTGCCAGCAGCGGCGGATCCGGGACGTCGTACGAGCAGTACTTC,CASSGGSGTSYEQYF,TRBV9,TRBJ2-7,-,-
TGTGCCAGCAGCTTAGGCCTCTGGGAGCAGTTCTTC,CASSLGLWEQFF,TRBV13,TRBJ2-1,-,-
TGCAGCGTTGCTGGGTCGGCCTTGTCGAAGAACTATGGCTACACCTTC,CSVAGSALSKNYGYTF,TRBV29-1,TRBJ1-2,-,once
TGTGCCAGCAGTCTAGGGGGCCTATGGACTGAAGCTTTCTTT,CASSLGGLWTEAFF,TRBV25-1,TRBJ1-1,TRBD1,-
TGTGCCAGCAGCTCGCCGTCGACACTAGCGGGGCGCGGGGATGAGCAGTTCTTC,CASSSPSTLAGRGDEQFF,TRBV7-9,TRBJ2-1,TRBD2,-
TGTGCCTGGAGTGTAAGGGGCAGTGGCGAGACCCAGTACTTC,CAWSVRGSGETQYF,TRBV30,TRBJ2-5,-,-
TGTGCCAGCAGCGTAGGTCTAGGGGATTTCCTTTCTTCGGGAGCCAACGTCCTGACTTTC,CASSVGLGDFLSSGANVLTF,TRBV9,TRBJ2-6,-,-
TGTGCCTGGAGTTGGGAGGACTCGGGTGGCTACACCTTC,CAWSWEDSGGYTF,TRBV30,TRBJ1-2,-,-
TGTGCCAGCAGCTCCGGGACAGGCGGCGAAGCTTTCTTT,CASSSGTGGEAFF,TRBV13,TRBJ1-1,TRBD1,-
TGTGCCAGCAGCGCCCCCACTAGCGAAGAGACCCAGTACTTC,CASSAPTSEETQYF,TRBV9,TRBJ2-5,TRBD2,-
TGTGCCAGCAGCGAAGGACGGGGTTTAGCCAAAAACATTCAGTACTTC,CASSEGRGLAKNIQYF,TRBV13,TRBJ2-4,-,-
TGCGCCAGCACCCCGCTAGCGGGGGGCACAGATACGCAGTATTTT,CASTPLAGGTDTQYF,TRBV4-1,TRBJ2-3,TRBD2,-
TGTGCCAGCAGTTTAAGTCTAGCGGGGGGCACGGTGCAGTTCTTC,CASSLSLAGGTVQFF,TRBV12-3/TRBV12-4,TRBJ2-1,TRBD2,few
TGTGCCACTATCAAGGGCTTTCCCTCTAGGAATGAGCAGTTCTTC,CATIKGFPSRNEQFF,TRBV15,TRBJ2-1,-,-
TGTGCCACCAGCAGAGACATCGGGAGCAATCAGCCCCAGCATTTT,CATSRDIGSNQPQHF,TRBV15,TRBJ1-5,-,-
TGTGCCAGCAGCTTTTGGGGCCGGGACTATGGCTACACCTTC,CASSFWGRDYGYTF,TRBV5-6,TRBJ1-2,-,-
TGTGCCAGCAGTAATACCGCAGAGCCCCAGCATTTT,CASSNTAEPQHF,TRBV12-3/TRBV12-4,TRBJ1-5,-,-
TGTGCCAGCAGCTTAGACATACTACAAGAGACCCAGTACTTC,CASSLDILQETQYF,TRBV7-9,TRBJ2-5,-,-
TGTGCCAGCAGTTTCAATGTGTACGAGCAGTTCTTC,CASSFNVYEQFF,TRBV12-3/TRBV12-4,TRBJ2-1,-,-
TGTGCCAGCACGATCGGAGGCCATACCTACAATGAGCAGTTCTTC,CASTIGGHTYNEQFF,TRBV2,TRBJ2-1,-,-
TGTGCCAGCAGTAAAAGACTAGCCAAAAACATTCAGTACTTC,CASSKRLAKNIQYF,TRBV9,TRBJ2-4,-,-